This T cell receptor beta chain comes out of a study of human T cells and chemical hapten exposure. Library preparation tagged each individual cDNA molecule with a unique molecular identifier. TCRdb used MiXCR to reprocess the RACE reads, holding one entry per CDR3 protein. The sample has tens of thousands of distinct CDR3 sequences, around 13% seen once. V dropped 6 bases and J dropped 4; count of bases not matched to a gene: 6. Per germline, CDR1 SQVTM and CDR2 ANQGSEA. The CDR3 length is 15 residues. Time point specified: pre-sensitization, week 0. The treatment is: therapeutic diphenylcyclopropenone sensitization with weekly scalp DPC. This clonotype was seen more than once but under ten times.

The chain links TRBV29-1 to TRBJ2-2; 12 bases align to TRBD1. Sequencing used whole blood, obtained in connection with sensitization to the hapten diphenylcyclopropenone (DPC). The clonotype comes from a woman aged 45 to 65 with alopecia areata. Some clones in this sample may be carry-over from other donors' samples. This CDR3 is CSVGDRGRGTGELFF. The CDR3 coding sequence is TGCAGCGTAGGGGACAGGGGGCGCGGCACCGGGGAGCTGTTTTTT.